What follows are 29 T cell receptor beta chains derived from one specimen sequenced in a study of blood T cell repertoires in COVID-19. Clones were sequenced by immunoSEQ multiplex PCR, and TCRdb holds only the in-frame ones, with some missing. Of some 88,000 clones in the sample, over 80% were seen once. The sample consisted of peripheral blood. The source of these receptors is a human donor with active COVID-19. The donor label of this sample is uncertain.

The count of this clone is one. The V gene is TRBV11-3, the J gene TRBJ2-3; 10 nucleotides match TRBD2. Losses at the gene ends were 6 bases for V and 2 bases for J; bases not matched to a gene: 8. From germline, CDR1 is SGHNT and CDR2 YENEEA. This CDR3 comprises 16 residues. The CDR3 reads CASSAGLAEITDTQYF. The CDR3 nucleotides are TGTGCCAGCAGTGCCGGACTAGCGGAGATCACAGATACGCAGTATTTT.

The chain joins TRBV18 to TRBJ1-1; TRBD1 is a possible D gene (5 bases). The germline V gene has CDR1 KGHSH and CDR2 LQKENI. The CDR3 sequence is 13 residues long. Deletions cut 11 bases from V and 5 bases from J, with 18 bases between. The CDR3 DNA follows: TGTGCCGGTGGGGCAGACCTCGGGACTGAAGCTTTCTTT. Its protein is CAGGADLGTEAFF.

The chain employs TRBV6-5 and TRBJ2-1; TRBD1 might be the D (5 bases). The germline V and J ends were trimmed by 5 bases and 1 base, with 6 bases remaining between them. The CDR3 has 13 amino acids. Germline V gives CDR1 MNHEY, CDR2 SVGAGI. In DNA form, the CDR3 reads TGTGCCAGCAGTAGACAGTCCTACAATGAGCAGTTCTTC. It codes for CASSRQSYNEQFF.

This chain joins TRBV7-8 and TRBJ2-7, with 7 bases aligning to TRBD2. Per the germline V gene, CDR1 is SGHVS and CDR2 is FQNEAQ. V was clipped by 11 bases and J by 7 bases; unmatched bases: 14. The CDR3 runs to 13 residues. As DNA, the CDR3 is TGTGCCGGGGGGGAGGGTCAGCTTTCAGAGCAGTACTTC. Translated: CAGGEGQLSEQYF.

The chain joins TRBV5-4 to TRBJ2-5, with 8 bases lining up with TRBD2. CDR3 size: 14 residues. Trimming took 6 bases from V and 2 from J; bases not matched to a gene: 6. The germline CDR1 and CDR2 sequences are SGHNT and YYREEE (reference sequence). DNA for the CDR3: TGTGCCAGCACCCTCGGGGGGGGGCAAGAGACCCAGTACTTC. It codes for CASTLGGGQETQYF.

The CDR3 region is CATRDTANYGYTF. As DNA, the CDR3 is TGTGCCACAAGAGACACAGCTAACTATGGCTACACCTTC. The chain is built from TRBV15 and TRBJ1-2; D gene uncertain. V lost 9 bases, J lost 0 bases, and 11 bases lay in between. The germline V gene has CDR1 LNHNV and CDR2 YYDKDF (reference sequence). The CDR3 runs to 13 residues.

V usage is TRBV9 and J usage is TRBJ2-1; 7 bases map to TRBD1. The CDR3 is made up of 15 amino acids. Germline CDR1 reads SGDLS; CDR2 reads YYNGEE. V was pared by 0 bases and J by 2 bases, with 2 bases of the junction left unmatched. CDR3 in amino acids: CASSVEGGTYNEQFF. Here the CDR3 DNA reads TGTGCCAGCAGCGTAGAAGGGGGCACCTACAATGAGCAGTTCTTC.

This chain links TRBV6-2 or TRBV6-3 with TRBJ2-2, with TRBD2 matching over 9 bases. The V and J ends lost 4 bases and 5 bases, in that order; junction bases with no gene match: 5. There are 15 residues in the CDR3. CDR1 and CDR2 (germline): MNHEY, SVGEGT. In DNA, the CDR3 is TGTGCCAGCAGTTCCCTAGCGGGAAGGACCGGGGAGCTGTTTTTT. Protein sequence: CASSSLAGRTGELFF.

J is TRBJ2-7 and V is TRBV28; possibly TRBD2 for D (6 bases). V lost 3 bases, J lost 0 bases, and 27 bases lay in between. Germline lookup yields CDR1 MDHEN and CDR2 SYDVKM. The CDR3 has 20 residues. CDR3: CASSFRYTFGGDVSSYEQYF. In DNA form, the CDR3 reads TGTGCCAGCAGTTTCCGCTACACTTTCGGCGGGGACGTTAGCTCCTACGAGCAGTACTTC.

V is TRBV5-1 and J is TRBJ2-3; 10 positions match TRBD2. V gave up 4 bases and J gave up 2 bases; unmatched junction bases: 7. Germline V gene sequence: CDR1 SGHRS, CDR2 YFSETQ. CDR3 length: 16 residues. The CDR3 reads CASSGSGGADTDTQYF. CDR3 DNA sequence: TGCGCCAGCAGCGGGAGCGGGGGGGCAGACACAGATACGCAGTATTTT.

The chain combines TRBV7-2 with TRBJ1-1; D remains unclear. The V and J ends lost 3 bases and 2 bases respectively, with 7 bases between them. Germline CDR1 and CDR2: SGHTA and FQGNSA. The CDR3 has 13 residues. This chain's CDR3 is CASSFQVNTEAFF. The CDR3 bases are TGTGCCAGCAGCTTCCAGGTTAACACTGAAGCTTTCTTT.

This rearrangement joins TRBV5-1 to TRBJ2-5; TRBD1 agrees at 7 bases. The CDR3 extends over 15 amino acids. Germline V gene sequence: CDR1 SGHRS, CDR2 YFSETQ. V gave up 0 bases and J gave up 5 bases; unmatched junction bases: 7. The CDR3: CASSLVWTGKETQYF. The CDR3 DNA sequence: TGCGCCAGCAGCTTGGTCTGGACAGGAAAGGAGACCCAGTACTTC.

This chain links TRBV6-6 with TRBJ2-7; D is ambiguous. The germline V gene encodes CDR1 MNHNY and CDR2 SVGAGI (reference sequence). This CDR3 region has 14 residues. The V gene lost 0 bases and the J gene lost 0 bases, with 6 bases spanning the gap. The CDR3 region is CASSYSPVSYEQYF. The DNA of the CDR3 is TGTGCCAGCAGTTACTCACCGGTCTCCTACGAGCAGTACTTC.

The CDR3 DNA follows: TGTGCCAGCAGCGGTTGGAAGGAGCGTGATACGCAGTATTTT. As protein: CASSGWKERDTQYF. The rearrangement uses TRBV9 and TRBJ2-3; no clear D. The germline V gene encodes CDR1 SGDLS and CDR2 YYNGEE. V was pared by 3 bases and J by 6 bases, with 14 bases between. The CDR3 extends over 14 amino acids.

The chain links TRBV19 to TRBJ1-4; maybe TRBD1 (6 bases). CDR1 LNHDA and CDR2 SQIVND come from the germline V gene (reference sequence). CDR3 length: 14 amino acids. The V end lost 4 bases, the J end lost 0 bases, and 6 bases lay between the germline ends. DNA for the CDR3: TGTGCCAGTAGTAGGACAGCAACTAATGAAAAACTGTTTTTT. It yields the protein CASSRTATNEKLFF.

This rearrangement joins TRBV15 to TRBJ1-2, with D unresolved. Germline V lookup: CDR1 LNHNV, CDR2 YYDKDF (reference sequence). This CDR3 contains 12 residues. V dropped 8 bases and J dropped 0 bases, with 7 bases sitting between them. CDR3: CATGTANYGYTF. The CDR3 DNA is TGTGCCACCGGAACAGCTAACTATGGCTACACCTTC.

This clone was recorded once. The chain carries TRBV9 and TRBJ2-7, with D tentatively TRBD2 (5 bases). V was trimmed by 0 bases and J by 2 bases, leaving 9 bases between them. The germline V gene has CDR1 SGDLS and CDR2 YYNGEE. The CDR3 contains 14 residues. The CDR3 reads CASSVAEGAYEQYF. CDR3 bases: TGTGCCAGCAGCGTAGCTGAGGGCGCCTACGAGCAGTACTTC.

CDR3 sequence reads: CASSIRTGTSRAGANVLTF. For the CDR3, the DNA is TGTGCCAGTAGTATACGTACCGGGACATCCAGGGCTGGGGCCAACGTCCTGACTTTC. The J gene is TRBJ2-6, the V gene TRBV19; a possible D gene is TRBD1 (6 bases). The CDR3 sequence is 19 residues long. Deletions cut 2 bases from V and 2 bases from J, with 19 bases between. Per germline, CDR1 LNHDA and CDR2 SQIVND (reference sequence).

This chain uses TRBV9 with TRBJ2-3; 8 nucleotides line up with TRBD1. Germline values: CDR1 SGDLS, CDR2 YYNGEE. The CDR3 has 14 amino acids. V gave up 3 bases and J gave up 3 bases; unmatched junction bases: 3. As DNA, the CDR3 is TGTGCCAGCAGCGCCCGGGACAGGACAGATACGCAGTATTTT. Translated: CASSARDRTDTQYF.

The genes are TRBV19 and TRBJ2-1; no clear D gene. Between the trimmed V and J ends, which lost 1 base and 5 bases, there was a span of 6 bases. The CDR3 covers 13 residues. Germline loops: CDR1 LNHDA, CDR2 SQIVND (reference sequence). CDR3 DNA: TGTGCCAGTAGTATAGGACACAACAATGAGCAGTTCTTC. Translating gives CASSIGHNNEQFF.

In its sample, this clone was seen once. The J gene is TRBJ2-3, the V gene TRBV28, with 7 bases aligning to TRBD1. The CDR3 extends over 14 amino acids. Germline CDR1 MDHEN, CDR2 SYDVKM. The V and J ends lost 6 bases and 4 bases, in that order; junction bases with no gene match: 7. Written as DNA, the CDR3 is TGTGCCAGCAGCGATCCAACAGGGGCAGATACGCAGTATTTT. This sequence encodes CASSDPTGADTQYF.

This chain joins TRBV6-2 or TRBV6-3 and TRBJ1-5; D perhaps matches TRBD1 (5 bases). CDR3 length: 13 amino acids. The germline V gene encodes CDR1 MNHEY and CDR2 SVGEGT. The V end lost 6 bases, the J end lost 6 bases, and 12 bases lay between the germline ends. The CDR3 sequence is CASSPTESQPQHF. The DNA for the CDR3 is TGTGCCAGCAGCCCGACAGAATCTCAGCCCCAGCATTTT.

J is TRBJ1-6 and V is TRBV7-2, with TRBD1 as a possible D gene (5 bases). Trimming cost V 3 bases and J 13 bases, with 16 bases left between them. CDR1 is SGHTA and CDR2 is FQGNSA in the germline V gene. The CDR3 covers 14 residues. CDR3 sequence (DNA): TGTGCCAGCAGCTTGGAGGGACGGGGAGGTCCCCTCCACTTT. Translating it yields CASSLEGRGGPLHF.

The sample holds one count of this clone. The chain combines TRBV15 with TRBJ1-1; a possible D gene is TRBD1 (6 bases). V lost 0 bases to trimming and J lost 4 bases, with 15 bases between them. The germline CDR1 and CDR2 sequences are LNHNV and YYDKDF (reference sequence). This CDR3 spans 16 amino acids. CDR3: CATSRDRQGYGTEAFF. The CDR3 nucleotides read TGTGCCACCAGCAGAGATCGTCAGGGGTACGGCACTGAAGCTTTCTTT.

This clone showed up just a few times. This chain uses TRBV19 with TRBJ1-5; 8 bases fit TRBD1. The trim removed 5 bases at V and 5 bases at J, leaving 8 bases unmatched. CDR3 length: 15 residues. Germline V gene sequence: CDR1 LNHDA, CDR2 SQIVND (reference sequence). This CDR3 reads CASSAIQGGDQPQHF. CDR3 nucleotide sequence: TGTGCCAGTAGTGCTATACAGGGGGGGGATCAGCCCCAGCATTTT.

The gene calls are TRBV19 and TRBJ2-3; 9 nucleotides agree with TRBD2. V lost 3 bases to trimming and J lost 1 base; unmatched junction nucleotides: 5. Per germline, CDR1 LNHDA and CDR2 SQIVND (reference sequence). The CDR3 has 16 residues. CDR3: CASSIRLAAGTDTQYF. CDR3 nucleotide sequence: TGTGCCAGTAGTATTCGACTAGCGGCGGGCACAGATACGCAGTATTTT.

The V gene is TRBV7-9, the J gene TRBJ1-1; D is undetermined. The length of the CDR3 is 12 residues. CDR1 is SEHNR, CDR2 FQNEAQ, per germline (reference sequence). Trimming left V 6 bases short and J 2 bases short, with 7 bases between. CDR3 protein: CASRSVNTEAFF. CDR3 nucleotides: TGTGCCAGCAGGTCGGTAAACACTGAAGCTTTCTTT.

The chain links TRBV6-5 to TRBJ2-2; a weak D match, TRBD1 (6 bases). From germline, CDR1 is MNHEY and CDR2 SVGAGI. Trimming took 3 bases from V and 7 from J, leaving 15 bases between them. CDR3 length: 15 amino acids. CDR3 DNA sequence: TGTGCCAGCAGTTATTCCAATCAGGGGCGCGGGGAGCTGTTTTTT. It translates to CASSYSNQGRGELFF.

CDR3 bases: TGTGCCAGTAGTATTACAAGCAGCGGCGGATGGATGCAGAACTATGGCTACACCTTC. It is translated as CASSITSSGGWMQNYGYTF. The chain is built from TRBV19 and TRBJ1-2; no clear D. This CDR3 has 19 residues. CDR1 is LNHDA, CDR2 SQIVND, per germline (reference sequence). Trimming removed 3 bases at V and 2 bases at J, with 25 bases between.